The sequence of this TCR beta chain was determined in a study of response to subunit inactivated influenza vaccine. Overall study results and limits: The authors suggested that few new T cells are recruited per seasonal influenza vaccination.

TCRdb recomputed calls from the RT-PCR reads with MiXCR, one row per CDR3 protein. The data show more than 550,000 distinct CDR3 sequences, about 10% seen once. In the case of this clonotype: Its antigen is undetermined.

The origin of this receptor is a man between 50 and 59 years old who received an inactivated influenza vaccine. Sequences were derived from PBMCs from blood, sampled on the day of vaccination.

The CDR3 here is CSVEGPPEAVYNEQFF. In nucleotides, the CDR3 is TGCAGCGTTGAAGGCCCCCCGGAGGCAGTCTACAATGAGCAGTTCTTC. The chain combines TRBV29-1 with TRBJ2-1; D might be TRBD2 (5 bases). The CDR3 has 16 residues. Germline V gene sequence: CDR1 SQVTM, CDR2 ANQGSEA. Trimming stripped 1 base from V and 3 bases from J, with 16 bases between.